The 32 T cell receptor beta chains below come from one sample, sequenced in a study of blood T cell repertoires in COVID-19. The repertoire was sequenced with immunoSEQ multiplex PCR; TCRdb's copy has only in-frame clones and lacks some. The top ten hold about 10% of the sample, which has 350,000 or so clones, about 90% seen once. The sequenced sample consisted of peripheral blood. The receptors were sampled from a woman aged 30 to 39 with COVID-19, enrolled during active disease.

This clone was detected once. This chain joins TRBV5-1 and TRBJ2-7; 7 bases line up with TRBD1. After removal of 0 bases from V and 7 bases from J, the junction contained 4 bases not matched to a gene. The CDR3 consists of 13 residues. The germline gives CDR1 SGHRS, CDR2 YFSETQ. The CDR3 nucleotides are TGCGCCAGCAGCTTGGGACAGGGCCTGGAGCAGTACTTC. It yields the protein CASSLGQGLEQYF.

This chain connects TRBV4-1 to TRBJ2-7, with TRBD1 identical over 9 bases. The CDR3 sequence is 15 residues long. Germline-derived CDR1 and CDR2 are MGHRA and YSYEKL. V shed 1 base, J shed 3 bases, and the junction held 4 bases outside the gene matches. The chain's CDR3 is CASSQVRQGGYEQYF. The CDR3 nucleotides read TGCGCCAGCAGCCAAGTGCGACAGGGGGGCTACGAGCAGTACTTC.

On this clone itself: The CDR3 does not end in the conserved phenylalanine or tryptophan, so this is likely a read error. The DNA is left out, because the CDR3 cannot be placed on it with certainty; the CDR3 is given as TCRdb lists it. The chain carries TRBV7-8 and TRBJ1-2. Germline CDR1 reads SGHVS; CDR2 reads FQNEAQ. Both ends counted, the CDR3 spans 12 residues. This CDR3 reads CASSLVSGDPSL.

In nucleotides, the CDR3 is TGTGCCAGCAGCGTAGCTGGGCTAGCGGGAGGTGAGCAGTTCTTC. It is translated as CASSVAGLAGGEQFF. The gene calls are TRBV9 and TRBJ2-1, with 11 bases lining up with TRBD2. V dropped 0 bases and J dropped 9; count of bases not matched to a gene: 5. CDR1 is SGDLS, CDR2 YYNGEE, per germline. The CDR3 sequence is 15 residues long.

The V and J genes are TRBV5-1 and TRBJ2-7; tentatively, D is TRBD2 (6 bases). CDR1 is SGHRS and CDR2 is YFSETQ in the germline V gene. The CDR3 is 13 residues long. The germline V and J ends were trimmed by 6 bases and 3 bases, with 13 bases remaining between them. CDR3 protein: CASKLGGGYEQYF. Written as DNA, the CDR3 is TGCGCCAGCAAATTGGGAGGAGGCTACGAGCAGTACTTC.

The chain carries TRBV6-5 and TRBJ1-6, with a tentative D call TRBD1 (5 bases). In germline, CDR1 is MNHEY, CDR2 SVGAGI. Trimming shortened V by 4 bases and J by 10 bases, and 5 bases separated the two germline ends. CDR3 size: 11 residues. The CDR3 reads CASSSGSPLHF. The CDR3 bases are TGTGCCAGCAGTTCAGGGTCACCCCTCCACTTT.

The CDR3, as DNA: TGCGCCAGCACCCGAGGGTATGGAAACACCATATATTTT. This gives the protein CASTRGYGNTIYF. The chain recombines TRBV5-1 with TRBJ1-3; D gene ambiguous. This CDR3 has 13 amino acids. V was pared by 6 bases and J by 3 bases, with 10 bases between. Germline-derived CDR1 and CDR2 are SGHRS and YFSETQ.

The genes are TRBV24-1 and TRBJ1-2; TRBD1 aligns across 9 bases. The germline V gene encodes CDR1 KGHDR and CDR2 SFDVKD. The CDR3 has 15 residues. The ends lost 4 bases at V and 2 bases at J; junction bases unmatched: 4. The CDR3 DNA sequence: TGTGCCACCAGTGAGTCCGGGACAGGGAACTATGGCTACACCTTC. This encodes CATSESGTGNYGYTF.

This clone was observed a few times. The rearrangement links TRBV4-2 to TRBJ2-1; weak D call: TRBD2 (5 bases). V lost 2 bases and J 6 bases, leaving 20 bases between the germline ends. Germline V gene data show CDR1 as LGHNA and CDR2 as YNFKEQ. The CDR3 covers 17 residues. In DNA form, the CDR3 reads TGTGCCAGCAGCCAACAAACTAGGAAAAAGGATTTCAATGAGCAGTTCTTC. This sequence encodes CASSQQTRKKDFNEQFF.

This clone appeared once. This chain uses TRBV28 with TRBJ2-3, with D maybe TRBD1 (6 bases). V lost 4 bases to trimming and J lost 8 bases, with 10 bases between them. CDR1 is MDHEN, CDR2 SYDVKM, per germline. The CDR3 covers 12 residues. CDR3 protein: CASSSGHGTQYF. CDR3 DNA sequence: TGTGCCAGCAGTTCGGGACATGGTACGCAGTATTTT.

Points on this clone: The sample has other DNA sequences that encode this CDR3 too. V usage is TRBV9 and J usage is TRBJ2-7; tentative D call: TRBD1 (5 bases). There are 14 residues in the CDR3. Per the germline V gene, CDR1 is SGDLS and CDR2 is YYNGEE. The V end was cut by 0 bases, the J end by 2 bases, with 9 bases between. CDR3 protein: CASSVGTGTYEQYF. The CDR3 nucleotides are TGTGCCAGCAGCGTAGGAACAGGAACCTACGAGCAGTACTTC.

The chain recombines TRBV19 with TRBJ2-5, with 10 bases identical to TRBD1. J was trimmed by 4 bases and V by 6 bases; bases with no gene match: 5. The CDR3 covers 14 residues. Per the germline V gene, CDR1 is LNHDA and CDR2 is SQIVND (reference sequence). CDR3 in amino acids: CASSPWTGGETQYF. As DNA, the CDR3 is TGTGCCAGTAGCCCCTGGACAGGGGGAGAGACCCAGTACTTC.

The chain uses TRBV4-1 and TRBJ2-7; 9 nucleotides match TRBD2. Trimming at V came to 0 bases and at J to 6 bases, leaving 12 bases not matched to a gene. Germline V lookup: CDR1 MGHRA, CDR2 YSYEKL. CDR3 length: 17 amino acids. CDR3 nucleotide sequence: TGCGCCAGCAGCCAAGAGTGGGTAGCGGGGGTGCCTGGCGAGCAGTACTTC. As protein: CASSQEWVAGVPGEQYF.

This clone has more than one count but fewer than ten. The V call is TRBV7-9, the J call TRBJ2-1, with D possibly TRBD1 on 5 matching bases. Germline V gives CDR1 SEHNR, CDR2 FQNEAQ (reference sequence). CDR3 length: 16 residues. V was cut by 4 bases and J by 8 bases, with 21 bases left in between. The CDR3 DNA sequence: TGTGCCAGCAGCTACCAGGGTAGGTTTGATGGCGATGAGCAGTTCTTC. Protein: CASSYQGRFDGDEQFF.

The chain recombines TRBV3-1 (or the pseudogene TRBV3-2) with TRBJ2-3, with TRBD2 matching over 7 bases. The CDR3 is 17 residues long. CDR1 and CDR2 (germline): LGHDT, YNNKEL (reference sequence). Trimming cost V 1 base and J 2 bases; bases outside gene matches: 9. CDR3 sequence (DNA): TGTGCCAGCAGCCAAGTCATGGAAGAGCGGGACACAGATACGCAGTATTTT. Residues: CASSQVMEERDTDTQYF.

V and J are TRBV4-3 and TRBJ1-3; D ambiguous. Germline V CDR1 and CDR2: LGHNA, YSLEER. This CDR3 is built from 16 residues. V was cut by 3 bases and J by 3 bases, with 15 bases left in between. The CDR3 protein is CASSQEVALVGNTIYF. The CDR3 DNA reads TGCGCCAGCAGCCAGGAGGTAGCCCTGGTTGGAAACACCATATATTTT.

V usage is TRBV7-9 and J usage is TRBJ2-1; 8 bases are shared with TRBD2. The V segment lost 3 bases and the J segment 6 bases; nucleotides outside the gene matches: 7. The CDR3 is made up of 15 amino acids. Germline values: CDR1 SEHNR, CDR2 FQNEAQ (reference sequence). The CDR3 reads CASSFLAGLGNEQFF. In DNA, the CDR3 is TGTGCCAGCAGCTTTCTAGCGGGCCTGGGCAATGAGCAGTTCTTC. The full variable domain, its missing parts supplied by reference TRBV7-9 and TRBJ2-1, is DTGVSQNPRHKITKRGQNVTFRCDPISEHNRLYWYRQTLGQGPEFLTYFQNEAQLEKSRLLSDRFSAERPKGSFSTLEIQRTEQGDSAMYLCASSFLAGLGNEQFFGPGTRLTVL.

V gene TRBV4-1 combines with J gene TRBJ2-1, with 9 positions matching TRBD2. Trimming took 2 bases from V and 3 from J; bases not matched to a gene: 8. Germline CDR1 reads MGHRA; CDR2 reads YSYEKL. The CDR3 spans 17 residues. The CDR3 DNA sequence: TGCGCCAGCAGCCAACGCCCAGCGGGAGGATACTACAATGAGCAGTTCTTC. It codes for CASSQRPAGGYYNEQFF.

V usage is TRBV11-3 and J usage is TRBJ2-7, with D perhaps TRBD2 (6 bases). Germline CDR1 reads SGHNT; CDR2 reads YENEEA. Trimming took 3 bases from V and 4 from J, leaving 13 bases between them. The CDR3 length is 14 residues. The CDR3, as DNA: TGTGCCAGCAGCTTTGGTAGCGGAGATTACGAGCAGTACTTC. As protein: CASSFGSGDYEQYF.

The chain links TRBV5-3 to TRBJ1-1; TRBD1 is a possible D gene (5 bases). TRBV5-3 is noted as an ORF with a role that remains uncertain. The CDR3 has 14 residues. The V end lost 1 base, the J end lost 4 bases, and 11 bases lay between the germline ends. Written as DNA, the CDR3 is TGTGCCAGAAGCTTGACAGGTTACAGCACTGAAGCTTTCTTT. Translated, it gives CARSLTGYSTEAFF.

The chain is built from TRBV6-1 and TRBJ2-3, with TRBD1 identical over 9 bases. Germline V gene lookup returns CDR1 MNHNS and CDR2 SASEGT. The CDR3 length is 15 residues. After removal of 3 bases from V and 5 bases from J, the junction contained 6 bases not matched to a gene. The DNA for the CDR3 is TGTGCCAGCAGTGACCGGGACAGGGCGGGAGATACGCAGTATTTT. Protein sequence: CASSDRDRAGDTQYF.

This clone has a single count. The genes are TRBV5-1 and TRBJ2-3; TRBD2 matches at 12 bases. Trimming took 1 base from V and 4 from J; bases not matched to a gene: 4. This CDR3 comprises 16 residues. Germline V gene lookup returns CDR1 SGHRS and CDR2 YFSETQ. CDR3 protein: CASSLMTSGSADTQYF. The CDR3 DNA follows: TGCGCCAGCAGCTTGATGACTAGCGGGAGTGCAGATACGCAGTATTTT.

The sample holds one count of this clone. This sequence joins TRBV18 and TRBJ2-7; possible D gene TRBD2, 6 bases. Trimming removed 3 bases at V and 0 bases at J, with 12 bases between. Germline loops: CDR1 KGHSH, CDR2 LQKENI. CDR3 length: 15 residues. The CDR3 spells CASSPEGLLSYEQYF. The CDR3 DNA is TGTGCCAGCTCACCGGAAGGACTACTCTCCTACGAGCAGTACTTC.

The chain recombines TRBV10-1 with TRBJ1-2, with D maybe TRBD1 (6 bases). The germline CDR1 and CDR2 sequences are WNHNN and SYGVQD (reference sequence). V dropped 6 bases and J dropped 1 base, with 12 bases sitting between them. This CDR3 has 14 amino acids. The CDR3 DNA reads as TGCGCCAGCAGGAAGACAGGCATTAACTATGGCTACACCTTC. Its protein is CASRKTGINYGYTF.

The V call is TRBV7-9, the J call TRBJ1-6, with D tentatively TRBD1 (5 bases). This CDR3 is 13 amino acids long. Trimming took 3 bases from V and 9 from J, leaving 9 bases between them. Looked up from germline, CDR1 is SEHNR and CDR2 is FQNEAQ (reference sequence). The CDR3 nucleotides are TGTGCCAGCAGCTTTGCCCAGGGTTCACCCCTCCACTTT. It codes for CASSFAQGSPLHF. The full variable domain, its missing parts supplied by reference TRBV7-9 and TRBJ1-6, is DTGVSQNPRHKITKRGQNVTFRCDPISEHNRLYWYRQTLGQGPEFLTYFQNEAQLEKSRLLSDRFSAERPKGSFSTLEIQRTEQGDSAMYLCASSFAQGSPLHFGNGTRLTVT.

This clone was detected only once. The chain links TRBV5-1 to TRBJ2-2; possible D gene TRBD1, 5 bases. CDR1 and CDR2 from the germline V gene are SGHRS and YFSETQ. The CDR3 is made up of 13 amino acids. The V end lost 0 bases, the J end lost 9 bases, and 9 bases lay between the germline ends. In nucleotides, the CDR3 is TGCGCCAGCAGCTTGGAAGCAGGGAGGGAGCTGTTTTTT. This gives the protein CASSLEAGRELFF. The complete variable domain, with remaining parts taken from reference TRBV5-1 and TRBJ2-2, reads KAGVTQTPRYLIKTRGQQVTLSCSPISGHRSVSWYQQTPGQGLQFLFEYFSETQRNKGNFPGRFSGRQFSNSRSEMNVSTLELGDSALYLCASSLEAGRELFFGEGSRLTVL.

The V call is TRBV24-1, the J call TRBJ2-3; 14 bases agree with TRBD2. V lost 4 bases to trimming and J lost 1 base; unmatched junction nucleotides: 15. CDR3 length: 21 amino acids. Germline loops: CDR1 KGHDR, CDR2 SFDVKD. The CDR3 spells CATSDVPGSGTSGRGTDTQYF. The CDR3, as DNA: TGTGCCACCAGTGACGTCCCGGGCAGCGGGACTAGCGGGAGAGGCACAGATACGCAGTATTTT.

This chain joins TRBV2 and TRBJ2-2; TRBD1 might be the D (5 bases). The germline V and J ends were trimmed by 1 base and 6 bases, with 6 bases remaining between them. CDR3 length: 13 amino acids. From germline, CDR1 is SNHLY and CDR2 FYNNEI. The CDR3 is CASSEETAGELFF. The CDR3 nucleotides read TGTGCCAGCAGTGAAGAGACAGCCGGGGAGCTGTTTTTT.

The chain uses TRBV21-1 and TRBJ2-5; the table calls TRBD1, which could not be checked here. TRBV21-1 constitutes a pseudogene. CDR3 length: 15 residues. CDR3 nucleotide sequence: TGTGCCAGCAACCCTCCCAACAGGGGTAAAGAGACCCAGTACTTC. It translates to CASNPPNRGKETQYF.

This chain links TRBV29-1 with TRBJ2-2; 8 bases are shared with TRBD1. The V gene's germline CDR1 is SQVTM and CDR2 ANQGSEA. J gave up 4 bases and V 5 bases, and 9 bases lay outside the gene matches. The CDR3 is 15 residues long. CDR3 in amino acids: CSVHSTGAATGELFF. In nucleotides, the CDR3 is TGCAGCGTTCACTCGACAGGGGCGGCCACCGGGGAGCTGTTTTTT.

This clone was seen only a few times. The rearrangement uses TRBV5-4 and TRBJ2-7; D perhaps matches TRBD2 (6 bases). V was shortened by 0 bases and J by 5 bases, with 18 bases between the two germline ends. The length of the CDR3 is 16 residues. Germline V gene data show CDR1 as SGHNT and CDR2 as YYREEE (reference sequence). As DNA, the CDR3 is TGTGCCAGCAGCTTGGTATCGGGGGATCCTCTGAACGAGCAGTACTTC. Protein: CASSLVSGDPLNEQYF.

The rearrangement uses TRBV29-1 and TRBJ2-3; 8 positions match TRBD2. The CDR3 runs 14 residues. V was pared by 4 bases and J by 2 bases, with 5 bases of the junction left unmatched. CDR1 and CDR2 from the germline V gene are SQVTM and ANQGSEA. CDR3 residues: CSVVLAGHTDTQYF. In nucleotides, the CDR3 is TGCAGCGTTGTGTTAGCGGGACACACAGATACGCAGTATTTT.